This entry lists 3 T cell receptor beta chains sequenced from one sample in a study of T-cell reconstitution after alpha-beta-depleted transplantation in children. TCRbeta library preparation incorporated unique molecular identifiers. Via MiXCR, TCRdb re-called the PCR reads, giving one row per CDR3 protein. The sample consists of about 610,000 distinct CDR3 sequences, 10% to 13% of them appearing once. The sample here was PBMCs from the stem cell graft donor, taken from the stem cell graft. All receptors come from a human donor who donated a stem cell graft to a child with acute myeloid leukemia.

This sequence joins TRBV27 and TRBJ2-1; D uncertain. This CDR3 has 12 amino acids. CDR1 and CDR2 (germline): MNHEY, SMNVEV (reference sequence). V gave up 5 bases and J gave up 13 bases, with 15 bases separating them. In DNA, the CDR3 is TGTGCCAGCAGTCCCCAACCCCCCCGACAGTTCTTC. It is translated as CASSPQPPRQFF.

This chain connects TRBV12-3 or TRBV12-4 to TRBJ1-1; no clear D. The germline V and J ends were trimmed by 2 bases and 4 bases, with 11 bases remaining between them. CDR3 size: 14 residues. In DNA form, the CDR3 reads TGTGCCAGCAGTTTAACGGGCCTCAGCACTGAAGCTTTCTTT. This codes for CASSLTGLSTEAFF.

This clonotype has more than one count but fewer than ten. The chain combines TRBV12-3 or TRBV12-4 with TRBJ2-1, with 13 bases identical to TRBD2. The V segment lost 5 bases and the J segment 5 bases; nucleotides outside the gene matches: 3. The CDR3 consists of 15 residues. The CDR3 nucleotides are TGTGCCAGCAGTCGGACTAGCGGGAGCCACAATGAGCAGTTCTTC. This translates into CASSRTSGSHNEQFF.